This T cell receptor delta chain was documented in a study of γδ T cells in repeated Plasmodium falciparum infection. Study conclusions and caveats: Vdelta2-negative gammadelta repertoires, largely Vdelta1+, seemingly showed infection-driven waves of new clonal selection. Over time and infection, Vgamma9/Vdelta2+ repertoires remained highly stable and polyclonal.

Worth noting for this clone: Its specificity is not known. TCRdb attributes to this sequence the protein of a much larger clone, which differs from the DNA translation at residue 5; a read error is likely, and the protein displayed is translated from the DNA.

TCRdb made new clone calls on the multiplex PCR reads using CATT. Altogether 85,000 to 95,000 delta-chain clones are present, more than 1.4% being singletons, with the ten largest covering approximately 10%. Flow sorting of PBMC yielded separate Vgamma9/Vdelta2+ and Vdelta2-negative gammadelta T cell populations for bulk repertoire analysis. V was pared by 4 bases and J by 0 bases, with 15 bases between. The germline gives CDR1 TSWWSYY, CDR2 QGS. The CDR3 extends over 16 amino acids. This sequence joins TRDV1 and TRDJ1, with D unclear. Because TCRdb records no J gene, it was assigned here through a match of the DNA to germline. The receptor was isolated from a pool of human donors (malaria-infected and uninfected, not separated). Sequenced input: gamma-delta T cells from blood. The CDR3 sequence is CALGGPVDSYTDKLIF. Written as DNA, the CDR3 is TGTGCTCTTGGGGGACCCGTTGACTCCTACACCGATAAACTCATCTTT.